This paragraph covers one T cell receptor (beta chain) sequence. No antigen is known for it. The data originate from a study of HIV-infected patients and healthy controls. All unsorted peripheral T cells were captured because whole blood was used without fractionation. Alpha and beta constant-region primers primed reverse transcription of about 470 ng RNA. Separate chain-specific third strand synthesis with multiplexing indices produced the alpha and beta libraries. All rearrangements within a chain used one primer pair; cDNA molecules carried barcodes. A 5' RACE adapter with a random hexamer and the SP2 primer site was joined to cDNA. A short first PCR added P5 and P7 adapter elements and a second index. In TCRdb, the 5' RACE reads were re-called with MiXCR into one record per CDR3 protein. The table includes over 10,000 distinct CDR3 sequences, 5.1% detected once. The study's findings and limits: With just sixteen HIV-infected individuals processed, the findings' generality was considered strongly limited.

CDR1 and CDR2 (germline): GTSNPN, SVGIG (reference sequence). Trimming shortened V by 1 base and J by 0 bases, and 13 bases separated the two germline ends. The CDR3 sequence is 15 residues long. Input material: blood. The chain is built from TRBV30 and TRBJ2-7, with D possibly TRBD1 on 6 matching bases. The receptor was derived from an adult in good health. In DNA, the CDR3 is TGTGCCTGGAGTGGAATGACAGGCCGCTCCTACGAGCAGTACTTC. Translation gives CAWSGMTGRSYEQYF.